The source of this TCR beta chain is a study of T cell responses to AZD1222 COVID-19 vaccine. Here immunoSEQ multiplex PCR was the method, and the copy in TCRdb shows in-frame clones only, minus some. The repertoire has fewer than 200,000 clones, around 88% of them found once; the top ten carry more than 0.4%. About this clone itself: Its antigen is undetermined.

Study-level findings and limits: At baseline, seropositivity was found in only a handful of AZD1222 recipients. Clonal diversity was possibly underestimated, and the donors were mostly white British, with more females.

Germline-derived CDR1 and CDR2 are MDHEN and SYDVKM. The CDR3 covers 15 residues. J gave up 3 bases and V 8 bases, and 11 bases lay outside the gene matches. This specimen consisted of peripheral blood, obtained on day 0 of AZD1222 vaccination. The chain links TRBV28 to TRBJ1-2, with 8 bases aligning to TRBD1. The origin of this receptor is an adult in good health. The CDR3 reads CASGSSGGLHYGYTF. The CDR3 DNA sequence: TGTGCCAGCGGGTCCTCAGGGGGCTTACACTATGGCTACACCTTC.